These T cell receptor beta chains were read from a single sample in a study of blood T cell repertoires in COVID-19. The repertoire was sequenced with immunoSEQ multiplex PCR; TCRdb's copy has only in-frame clones and lacks some. The sample includes over 10,000 clones, 70% to 90% seen only once; the top ten take 2.6%. Sequencing was performed on peripheral blood. These receptors were taken from a human donor in a cohort sampled during active COVID-19. The CDR3 runs from the conserved cysteine through the conserved F or W. D genes are given only for firm matches. Size is stated for part of the rows, as once, few or many counts, or as a class when the clone is expanded.

TRBV18,-,-,TRBJ1-1,TGTGCCAGCTCACCGGGCGGGTCTGGCACTGAAGCTTTCTTT,CASSPGGSGTEAFF
TRBV9,TRBD1,-,TRBJ2-3,TGTGCCAGCAGCATCGGACAGGGGGAGGATACGCAGTATTTT,CASSIGQGEDTQYF
TRBV11-1,TRBD2,-,TRBJ2-2,TGTGCCAGCAGCTCGAGACTAGCGGGGGACACCGGGGAGCTGTTTTTT,CASSSRLAGDTGELFF
TRBV19,TRBD1,-,TRBJ2-7,TGTGCCAGTAGATTGGGACAGTCCTACGAGCAGTACTTC,CASRLGQSYEQYF
TRBV5-4,TRBD2,-,TRBJ2-3,TGTGCCACCCAGCGGGGAAGCACAGATACGCAGTATTTT,CATQRGSTDTQYF
TRBV7-2,-,-,TRBJ1-4,TGTGCCAGCAGTTCCCGGGCCGGGGCTAATGAAAAACTGTTTTTT,CASSSRAGANEKLFF
TRBV7-2,TRBD2,-,TRBJ2-3,TGTGCCAGCAGCTTAGGACCCCCGGGGGGGCAAGATACGCAGTATTTT,CASSLGPPGGQDTQYF
TRBV5-1,-,once,TRBJ2-7,TGCGCCAGCAGCTTGGGGCTCCGGGACACCTCATACGAGCAGTACTTC,CASSLGLRDTSYEQYF
TRBV15,TRBD2,-,TRBJ2-1,TGTGCCACCAGCAGAGACAGACTAGCGGGAGAACGCGAGCAGTTCTTC,CATSRDRLAGEREQFF
TRBV5-1,TRBD2,-,TRBJ2-3,TGCGCCAGCAGCCTAGTACCCGGGACTAGCGGATCGACAGATACGCAGTATTTT,CASSLVPGTSGSTDTQYF
TRBV21-1,-,-,TRBJ2-7,TGTGCCAGCTGTTCCGATTCTAGGGGGAAAAGATTCTACGAGCAGTACTTC,CASCSDSRGKRFYEQYF
TRBV9,-,-,TRBJ2-3,TGTGCCAGCAGCCCCCGCAGCGGGAGCACAGATACGCAGTATTTT,CASSPRSGSTDTQYF
TRBV6-2/TRBV6-3,-,-,TRBJ1-6,TGTGCCAGCAGTCCCTACAGGGACCATTCACCCCTCCACTTT,CASSPYRDHSPLHF
TRBV19,TRBD1,-,TRBJ2-7,TGTGCCAGTAGTGGGACAGGGGGTAGGTCCGAGCAGTACTTC,CASSGTGGRSEQYF
TRBV7-2,TRBD1,-,TRBJ2-3,TGTGCCAGCAGCTTCGGACAGGGGGCGGAAGATACGCAGTATTTT,CASSFGQGAEDTQYF
TRBV10-3,TRBD1,-,TRBJ1-5,TGTGCCATCAGTACCGGACAGGGAAGCAATCAGCCCCAGCATTTT,CAISTGQGSNQPQHF
TRBV5-6,-,-,TRBJ1-4,TGTGCCAGCAGCCCGGTTGGGGGCGCAGAAAAACTGTTTTTT,CASSPVGGAEKLFF
TRBV27,TRBD2,-,TRBJ2-3,TGTGCCAGCAGTATCAGCGGGAGCAGCACAGATACGCAGTATTTT,CASSISGSSTDTQYF
TRBV5-1,-,-,TRBJ2-2,TGCGCCAGCAGCTTGGACAGGTCCGGGGAGCTGTTTTTT,CASSLDRSGELFF
TRBV30,-,-,TRBJ2-1,TGTGCCTGGAGTTCCCCCTTCAATGAGCAGTTCTTC,CAWSSPFNEQFF
TRBV5-4,TRBD1,-,TRBJ1-6,TGTGCCAGCAGCTTGGACAGGGGGCGGATGATTAATTCACCCCTCCACTTT,CASSLDRGRMINSPLHF
TRBV4-1,TRBD1,-,TRBJ1-1,TGCGCCAGCAGCCAAGCTCTGGACAGGTTGAACACTGAAGCTTTCTTT,CASSQALDRLNTEAFF
TRBV27,-,once,TRBJ1-1,TGTGCCAGCAGTTTAACGGGACTAAAGTCGGCTTTCTTT,CASSLTGLKSAFF
TRBV7-9,-,-,TRBJ1-3,TGTGCCAGCAGCTTAGGGGGGGTGTCTGGAAACACCATATATTTT,CASSLGGVSGNTIYF